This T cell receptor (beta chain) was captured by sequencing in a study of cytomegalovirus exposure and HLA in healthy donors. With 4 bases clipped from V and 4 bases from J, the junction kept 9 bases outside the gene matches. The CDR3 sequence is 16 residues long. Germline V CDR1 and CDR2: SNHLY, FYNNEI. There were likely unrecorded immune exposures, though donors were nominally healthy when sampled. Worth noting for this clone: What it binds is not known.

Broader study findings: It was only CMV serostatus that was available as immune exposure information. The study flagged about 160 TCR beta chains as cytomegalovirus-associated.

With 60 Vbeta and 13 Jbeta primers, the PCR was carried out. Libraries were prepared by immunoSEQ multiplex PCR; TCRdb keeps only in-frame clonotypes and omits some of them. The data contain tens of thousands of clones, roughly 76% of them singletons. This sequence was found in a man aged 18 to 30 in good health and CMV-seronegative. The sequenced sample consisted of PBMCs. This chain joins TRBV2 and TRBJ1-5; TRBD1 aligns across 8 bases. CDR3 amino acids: CASSGKRTGKNQPQHF. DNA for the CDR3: TGTGCCAGCAGTGGCAAGAGGACAGGGAAAAATCAGCCCCAGCATTTT.